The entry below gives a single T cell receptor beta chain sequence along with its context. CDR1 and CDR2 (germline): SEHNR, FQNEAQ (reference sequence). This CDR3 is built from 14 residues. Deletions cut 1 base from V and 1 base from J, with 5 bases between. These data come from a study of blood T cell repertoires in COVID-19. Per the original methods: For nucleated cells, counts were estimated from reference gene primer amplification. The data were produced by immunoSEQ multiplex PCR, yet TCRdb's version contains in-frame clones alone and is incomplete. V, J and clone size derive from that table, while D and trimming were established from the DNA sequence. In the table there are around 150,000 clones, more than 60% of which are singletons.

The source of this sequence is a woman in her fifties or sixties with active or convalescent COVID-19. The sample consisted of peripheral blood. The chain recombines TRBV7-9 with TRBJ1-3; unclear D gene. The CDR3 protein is CASSLELSGNTIYF. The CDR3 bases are TGTGCCAGCAGCTTAGAACTATCTGGAAACACCATATATTTT.